A single sample is the source of the 27 T cell receptor beta chains below, sequenced in a study of OX40 agonist ivuxolimab in advanced cancers. The protocol was immunoSEQ multiplex PCR, while the TCRdb copy is restricted to in-frame clones and leaves out a portion. The sample holds tens of thousands of clones, over 90% seen once. This specimen was CD4+ or CD8+ T cells sorted from blood, taken in a trial of the OX40 agonist ivuxolimab. The source of these receptors is an adult with an advanced solid tumor such as melanoma, head and neck, liver or kidney cancer.

This chain links TRBV2 with TRBJ2-7; TRBD2 is a possible D gene (6 bases). Germline V gene lookup returns CDR1 SNHLY and CDR2 FYNNEI. Trimming shortened V by 0 bases and J by 1 base, and 13 bases separated the two germline ends. CDR3 size: 16 residues. The DNA of the CDR3 is TGTGCCAGCAGTGAAGCGCGGGGCTTAAGGTCCTACGAGCAGTACTTC. Protein sequence: CASSEARGLRSYEQYF.

The chain employs TRBV19 and TRBJ1-1; possibly TRBD1 for D (6 bases). Trimming took 3 bases from V and 6 from J, leaving 8 bases between them. The germline V gene has CDR1 LNHDA and CDR2 SQIVND (reference sequence). This CDR3 is built from 12 residues. The CDR3, as DNA: TGTGCCAGTAGTATGGGGGGCGCTGAAGCTTTCTTT. This translates into CASSMGGAEAFF.

The rearrangement joins TRBV5-6 to TRBJ2-1, with D perhaps matching TRBD1 (5 bases). V gave up 1 base and J gave up 4 bases, with 9 bases separating them. Per the germline V gene, CDR1 is SGHDT and CDR2 is YYEEEE. This CDR3 spans 14 amino acids. CDR3 sequence: CASSLTGAYNEQFF. The DNA of the CDR3 is TGTGCCAGCAGCTTGACAGGAGCGTACAATGAGCAGTTCTTC. Together with reference TRBV5-6 and TRBJ2-1, the CDR3 gives the full variable domain: DAGVTQSPTHLIKTRGQQVTLRCSPKSGHDTVSWYQQALGQGPQFIFQYYEEEERQRGNFPDRFSGHQFPNYSSELNVNALLLGDSALYLCASSLTGAYNEQFFGPGTRLTVL.

This sequence joins TRBV7-3 and TRBJ2-1; 8 bases are a match to TRBD2. Germline loops: CDR1 SGHTA, CDR2 FQGTGA. CDR3 length: 15 amino acids. V was clipped by 5 bases and J by 8 bases; unmatched bases: 11. The CDR3 loop reads CASSPEAGVIDEQFF. CDR3 sequence (DNA): TGTGCCAGCAGCCCGGAAGCGGGAGTCATCGATGAGCAGTTCTTC.

This clone was counted between two and nine times. The V and J genes are TRBV25-1 and TRBJ1-1; no firm D call. V gave up 8 bases and J gave up 6 bases, with 7 bases separating them. CDR1 MGHDK and CDR2 SYGVNS come from the germline V gene. The CDR3 has 10 amino acids. The CDR3 spells CASEEAEAFF. In nucleotides, the CDR3 is TGTGCCAGCGAGGAGGCTGAAGCTTTCTTT.

This chain joins TRBV27 and TRBJ2-3, with D perhaps matching TRBD2 (7 bases). The length of the CDR3 is 16 residues. Per germline, CDR1 MNHEY and CDR2 SMNVEV (reference sequence). V lost 7 bases to trimming and J lost 3 bases, with 20 bases between them. CDR3 nucleotides: TGTGCCAGCACCAGTAGGGGGGGCTCTTTGACAGATACGCAGTATTTT. Amino acid sequence: CASTSRGGSLTDTQYF.

The chain couples TRBV7-9 to TRBJ1-6, with D perhaps TRBD1 (6 bases). The CDR3 has 14 residues. Trimming took 3 bases from V and 16 from J, leaving 19 bases between them. CDR1 is SEHNR, CDR2 FQNEAQ, per germline (reference sequence). The CDR3 is CASSFHSGGQELHF. CDR3 nucleotides: TGTGCCAGCAGCTTCCACTCGGGGGGGCAGGAGCTCCACTTT.

This rearrangement joins TRBV15 to TRBJ2-4; 8 bases match TRBD1. CDR1 LNHNV and CDR2 YYDKDF come from the germline V gene (reference sequence). The ends lost 0 bases at V and 5 bases at J; junction bases unmatched: 6. This CDR3 spans 16 amino acids. In DNA, the CDR3 is TGTGCCACCAGCAGAGATAAAGGGACAGGACAAAACATTCAGTACTTC. Amino acid sequence: CATSRDKGTGQNIQYF.

The chain links TRBV4-2 to TRBJ2-7; perhaps TRBD2 as D (6 bases). There are 16 residues in the CDR3. Per germline, CDR1 LGHNA and CDR2 YNFKEQ. With 5 bases removed from V and 3 bases from J, the gap between germline ends came to 20 bases. The CDR3 reads CASSASQRVANYEQYF. The CDR3 bases are TGTGCCAGCAGCGCCTCCCAGCGGGTGGCGAACTACGAGCAGTACTTC.

The CDR3 DNA reads as TGTGCCAGCAGCGGGGGGGCCCAGGCGAGAAACACCATATATTTT. Amino acids: CASSGGAQARNTIYF. This rearrangement joins TRBV9 to TRBJ1-3; tentative D call: TRBD1 (6 bases). The CDR3 spans 15 residues. Looked up from germline, CDR1 is SGDLS and CDR2 is YYNGEE. Trimming cost V 3 bases and J 5 bases, with 15 bases left between them. The variable domain in full, completed from reference TRBV9 and TRBJ1-3, reads DSGVTQTPKHLITATGQRVTLRCSPRSGDLSVYWYQQSLDQGLQFLIQYYNGEERAKGNILERFSAQQFPDLHSELNLSSLELGDSALYFCASSGGAQARNTIYFGEGSWLTVV.

The J gene is TRBJ2-1, the V gene TRBV11-2; 15 nucleotides agree with TRBD2. Trimming took 1 base from V and 5 from J; bases not matched to a gene: 9. Looked up from germline, CDR1 is SGHAT and CDR2 is FQNNGV. The CDR3 runs 19 residues. The CDR3 loop is CASSLGARTSGGAHNEQFF. CDR3 sequence (DNA): TGTGCCAGCAGCTTAGGCGCACGGACTAGCGGGGGGGCGCACAATGAGCAGTTCTTC.

The V and J genes are TRBV10-3 and TRBJ2-7; 10 nucleotides match TRBD2. Germline V gene lookup returns CDR1 ENHRY and CDR2 SYGVKD. The CDR3 has 18 residues. Trimming at V came to 4 bases and at J to 5 bases, leaving 17 bases not matched to a gene. This chain's CDR3 is CAISVGRASGSQADEQYF. In nucleotides, the CDR3 is TGTGCCATCAGTGTAGGGCGGGCTAGCGGGAGCCAGGCAGACGAGCAGTACTTC.

This clone has a single count. The chain combines TRBV7-6 with TRBJ2-3, with D tentatively TRBD2 (6 bases). CDR3 length equals 12 residues. With 5 bases removed from V and 6 bases from J, the gap between germline ends came to 9 bases. Per germline, CDR1 SGHVS and CDR2 FNYEAQ. CDR3 sequence: CASSGGMDTQYF. CDR3 coding DNA: TGTGCCAGCAGCGGGGGGATGGATACGCAGTATTTT.

This chain uses TRBV5-6 with TRBJ1-6; D not certain. The CDR3 runs to 12 residues. V lost 1 base to trimming and J lost 9 bases, with 5 bases between them. Germline V lookup: CDR1 SGHDT, CDR2 YYEEEE. The DNA for the CDR3 is TGTGCCAGCAGCTTGTTGGGTTCACCCCTCCACTTT. Protein sequence: CASSLLGSPLHF.

The V gene is TRBV5-6, the J gene TRBJ1-4; the D is unclear. V lost 2 bases to trimming and J lost 0 bases, with 5 bases between them. Germline V CDR1 and CDR2: SGHDT, YYEEEE. CDR3 size: 14 residues. CDR3 protein: CASSFGATNEKLFF. In DNA form, the CDR3 reads TGTGCCAGCAGCTTCGGGGCAACTAATGAAAAACTGTTTTTT.

V gene TRBV5-6 combines with J gene TRBJ1-3, with D hard to call. The CDR3 has 17 residues. The V end lost 0 bases, the J end lost 0 bases, and 13 bases lay between the germline ends. Germline CDR1 is SGHDT and CDR2 is YYEEEE. This chain's CDR3 is CASSLVGSLTSGNTIYF. Here the CDR3 DNA reads TGTGCCAGCAGCTTGGTTGGGAGTCTAACCTCTGGAAACACCATATATTTT.

This rearrangement joins TRBV19 to TRBJ2-5; either TRBD1 or TRBD2 may supply D (6 bases each). The CDR3 spans 15 residues. CDR1 and CDR2 from the germline V gene are LNHDA and SQIVND (reference sequence). Deletions cut 5 bases from V and 2 bases from J, with 15 bases between. The CDR3 region has the DNA TGTGCCAGTAGTTTACCTCGGGGGACACAAGAGACCCAGTACTTC. Its protein is CASSLPRGTQETQYF.

CDR3 DNA sequence: TGTGCCAGCAGCCAACCCGACAGAAACAACAACTATGGCTACACCTTC. As protein: CASSQPDRNNNYGYTF. This rearrangement joins TRBV14 to TRBJ1-2; a possible D gene is TRBD1 (5 bases). The CDR3 loop spans 16 amino acids. Germline-derived CDR1 and CDR2 are SGHDN and FVKESK. Trimming took off 2 bases at V and 2 bases at J, with 15 bases between the two ends.

V and J are TRBV10-2 and TRBJ2-3, with 9 bases matching TRBD2. The CDR3 consists of 17 residues. Germline V gene data show CDR1 as WSHSY and CDR2 as SAAADI. Losses at the gene ends were 3 bases for V and 3 bases for J; bases not matched to a gene: 10. The CDR3 sequence is CASSEMAGGQETDTQYF. The CDR3 nucleotides read TGCGCCAGCAGTGAAATGGCGGGGGGGCAGGAGACAGATACGCAGTATTTT.

This sequence joins TRBV7-9 and TRBJ1-1; D ambiguous. The CDR3 length is 12 residues. Trimming cost V 8 bases and J 2 bases, with 9 bases left between them. CDR1 and CDR2 from the germline V gene are SEHNR and FQNEAQ (reference sequence). The CDR3 loop reads CASVPPNTEAFF. The CDR3 DNA follows: TGTGCCAGCGTCCCCCCCAACACTGAAGCTTTCTTT. The complete variable domain, with remaining parts taken from reference TRBV7-9 and TRBJ1-1, reads DTGVSQNPRHKITKRGQNVTFRCDPISEHNRLYWYRQTLGQGPEFLTYFQNEAQLEKSRLLSDRFSAERPKGSFSTLEIQRTEQGDSAMYLCASVPPNTEAFFGQGTRLTVV.

This chain joins TRBV19 and TRBJ2-1; the match to TRBD2 covers 8 bases. With 4 bases clipped from V and 0 bases from J, the junction kept 2 bases outside the gene matches. Germline CDR1 reads LNHDA; CDR2 reads SQIVND (reference sequence). This CDR3 has 15 residues. The CDR3 DNA reads TGTGCCAGTAGTACGGGGGGGGTCTCCTACAATGAGCAGTTCTTC. This codes for CASSTGGVSYNEQFF.

This clone was found a few times. The chain couples TRBV4-1 to TRBJ1-1, with D possibly TRBD1 on 5 matching bases. The CDR3 length is 15 residues. CDR1 MGHRA and CDR2 YSYEKL come from the germline V gene. Deletions cut 0 bases from V and 2 bases from J, with 10 bases between. DNA for the CDR3: TGCGCCAGCAGCCAAGAAACAGGCGTCAACACTGAAGCTTTCTTT. Its protein is CASSQETGVNTEAFF.

The chain joins TRBV5-6 to TRBJ2-7; D may be TRBD1 (6 bases). The CDR3 is 15 residues long. Germline-derived CDR1 and CDR2 are SGHDT and YYEEEE. The V gene lost 3 bases and the J gene lost 5 bases, with 18 bases spanning the gap. The CDR3 DNA follows: TGTGCCAGCAGCTCCAGACAGGCTCATTTCGACGAGCAGTACTTC. Its translation is CASSSRQAHFDEQYF.

The chain has TRBV10-3 and TRBJ1-1; tentative D call: TRBD1 (5 bases). The germline V and J ends were trimmed by 4 bases and 4 bases, with 16 bases remaining between them. CDR3 length: 15 residues. The germline gives CDR1 ENHRY, CDR2 SYGVKD. The CDR3 sequence: CAISGPQGEGTEAFF. CDR3 bases: TGTGCCATCAGTGGCCCCCAAGGGGAGGGCACTGAAGCTTTCTTT.

This clone was seen a single time. This rearrangement joins TRBV5-5 to TRBJ1-1; D possibly corresponds to TRBD1 (5 bases). This CDR3 is built from 14 residues. Trimming shortened V by 0 bases and J by 6 bases, and 12 bases separated the two germline ends. CDR1 and CDR2 (germline): SGHKS, YYEKEE (reference sequence). The CDR3 DNA follows: TGTGCCAGCAGCTTGGGGCAGGGAGGATCTGAAGCTTTCTTT. It translates to CASSLGQGGSEAFF.

The chain carries TRBV29-1 and TRBJ1-2, with D perhaps TRBD1 (6 bases). Deletions cut 4 bases from V and 6 bases from J, with 15 bases between. The CDR3 extends over 13 amino acids. Looked up from germline, CDR1 is SQVTM and CDR2 is ANQGSEA. CDR3 protein: CSVVPGVSNGYTF. CDR3 DNA: TGCAGCGTTGTTCCAGGGGTTTCCAATGGCTACACCTTC.

The genes are TRBV27 and TRBJ2-7; D remains unclear. The V and J ends lost 3 bases and 0 bases respectively, with 9 bases between them. There are 14 residues in the CDR3. Per germline, CDR1 MNHEY and CDR2 SMNVEV (reference sequence). As DNA, the CDR3 is TGTGCCAGCAGTTTTCGGGTCAACTCCTACGAGCAGTACTTC. As protein: CASSFRVNSYEQYF.